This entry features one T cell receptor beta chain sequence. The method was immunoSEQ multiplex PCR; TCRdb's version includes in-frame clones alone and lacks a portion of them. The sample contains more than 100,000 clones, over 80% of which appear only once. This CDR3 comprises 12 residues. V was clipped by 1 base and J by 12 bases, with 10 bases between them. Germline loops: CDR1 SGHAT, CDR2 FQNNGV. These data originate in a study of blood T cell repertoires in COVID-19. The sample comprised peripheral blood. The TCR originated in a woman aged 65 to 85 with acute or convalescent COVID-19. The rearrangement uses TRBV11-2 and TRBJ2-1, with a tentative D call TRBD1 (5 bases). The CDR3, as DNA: TGTGCCAGCAGCTTAGCAGCCACAGGGCAGTTCTTC. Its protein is CASSLAATGQFF.